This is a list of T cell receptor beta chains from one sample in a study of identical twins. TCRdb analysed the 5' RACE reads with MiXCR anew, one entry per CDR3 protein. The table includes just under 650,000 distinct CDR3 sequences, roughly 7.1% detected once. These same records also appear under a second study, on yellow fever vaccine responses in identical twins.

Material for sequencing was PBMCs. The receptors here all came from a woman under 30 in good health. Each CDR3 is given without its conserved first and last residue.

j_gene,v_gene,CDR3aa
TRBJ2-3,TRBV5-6,ASSSNGAGVVDTQY
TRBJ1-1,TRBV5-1,ASSLGHGGMGNTEAF
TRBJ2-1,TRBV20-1,SARAEPRVDEQF
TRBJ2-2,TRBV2,ASRAPGLSTGELF
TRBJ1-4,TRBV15,ATSSFRGDEKLF
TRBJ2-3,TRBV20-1,SARDPIRGSTDTQY
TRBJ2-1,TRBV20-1,SARLDKPGLYNEQF
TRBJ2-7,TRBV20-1,SAPSSGELYEQY
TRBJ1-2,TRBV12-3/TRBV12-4,ASRAVRGYT
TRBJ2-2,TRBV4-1,ASSSLRRRTGDTGELF
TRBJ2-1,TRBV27,ASSAQTDLNEQF
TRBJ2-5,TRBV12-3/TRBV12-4,ASSFFLGEMIETQY
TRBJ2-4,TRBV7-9,ASSLARDTNQNIQY
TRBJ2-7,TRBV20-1,SAFGDHPYEQY
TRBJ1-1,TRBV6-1,ATSKWGAAKNTEAF
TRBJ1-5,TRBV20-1,SARDETAYSNQPQH
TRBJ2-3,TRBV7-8,ASSSRGGTRKADTQY
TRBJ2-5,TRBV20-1,SATIAGVETQY
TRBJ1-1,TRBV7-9,ASSADRVNTEAF
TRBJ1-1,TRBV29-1,SVEIPGSTEAF
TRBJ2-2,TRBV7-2,ASLRGRAITGELF
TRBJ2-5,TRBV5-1,ASSLEGTLKETQY
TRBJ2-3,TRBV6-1,ASSRLGASTDTQY
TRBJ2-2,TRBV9,ASSVGLAVGELF
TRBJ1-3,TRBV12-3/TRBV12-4,ASSHPGVRNTIY
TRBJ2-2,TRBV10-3,AISESSRPGNTGELF
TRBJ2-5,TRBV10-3,AISPGLARETQY
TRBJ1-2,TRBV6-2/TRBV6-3,ASSSFSQKNYGYT
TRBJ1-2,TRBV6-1,ASSQRALGGYT
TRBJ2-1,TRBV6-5,ASSYQLAGGNEQF
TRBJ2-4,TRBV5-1,ASREGSGTDKNIQY
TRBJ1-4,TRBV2,ASSEGPGQVEKLF
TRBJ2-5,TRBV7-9,ASRAKTGGRETQY
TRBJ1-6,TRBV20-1,SAGGLDSPLH
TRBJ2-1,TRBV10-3,AISESADRGSTTMDEQF
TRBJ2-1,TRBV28,ASKVRGAGANYNEQF
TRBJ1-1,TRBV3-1,ASSQDNGRPTEAF
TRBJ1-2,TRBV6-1,ASRPLQGWSYWGYT